This is a list of T cell receptor beta chains from one sample in a study of neurological immune-mediated disorders. TCRdb re-called the 5' RACE reads through MiXCR, storing one row per CDR3 protein. The sample carries fewer than 30,000 distinct CDR3 sequences, around an eighth recorded once. What was sequenced was PBMCs. The origin of the receptors is a woman between 35 and 50 years old with HTLV-1-associated myelopathy (HAM/TSP). Each CDR3 is given without its conserved first and last residue. The size of a clone is reported for some rows only, either as once, few or many, or as a class for expanded clones.

J	V	size	CDR3
TRBJ2-3	TRBV4-2	many	ASSRQGTSTDTQY
TRBJ2-2	TRBV5-1	NA	ASSLEQGYTRELC
TRBJ2-3	TRBV7-3	many	ASSLAADTQY
TRBJ1-2	TRBV20-1	many	SARDTSRSNYGYT
TRBJ2-3	TRBV27	many	ATVADTQY
TRBJ2-3	TRBV12-3/TRBV12-4	many	ASSPGTSGASTDTQY
TRBJ2-3	TRBV12-3/TRBV12-4	many	ASSFSGGGITDTQY
TRBJ2-2	TRBV10-3	many	AISPGDVTLWGLVRGELF
TRBJ2-5	TRBV2	many	ASSVEAGRETQY
TRBJ2-3	TRBV2	many	ASRTGYSDTQY
TRBJ2-5	TRBV2	NA	VTTGGTGWETQY
TRBJ1-4	TRBV9	many	ASSPYSGGYEKLF
TRBJ1-2	TRBV6-5	many	ASSSRAGGYGYT
TRBJ2-3	TRBV5-1	many	ASSVDPLAGGTDTQY
TRBJ2-1	TRBV2	few	ASSVSSSYNEQF
TRBJ2-2	TRBV14	many	ASSQDLVQELF
TRBJ2-5	TRBV10-3	many	AISESSGGETQY
TRBJ2-3	TRBV4-1	many	ASSQVHSGGSTDTQY
TRBJ2-3	TRBV2	many	ASSEGQGAPDTQY
TRBJ2-3	TRBV18	once	ASSPVGLAGAMTDTQY
TRBJ2-5	TRBV11-2	NA	ASSLVRGGETQY
TRBJ1-2	TRBV4-2	NA	ASSQVGQSNYGYT
TRBJ2-1	TRBV7-2	many	ASSLGQGLAGLTYNEQF
TRBJ1-2	TRBV7-9	many	ASSFGDISGYT
TRBJ2-7	TRBV27	many	ASSLLGTDSYEQY
TRBJ2-2	TRBV10-1	many	ASSKRRNTTGELF
TRBJ1-3	TRBV20-1	medium-sized	SASTGSSGNTIY
TRBJ2-7	TRBV20-1	many	SAPDRSGGEQY
NA	TRBV27	NA	ASSHRDRADYEQY
TRBJ1-1	TRBV12-3/TRBV12-4	many	ASSLDGTGGTEAF
TRBJ2-3	TRBV20-1	NA	SASSDGTVGTDTQY
TRBJ2-3	TRBV24-1	many	ATSALGTGGTDTQY
TRBJ1-4	TRBV5-1	many	ASSSGQGQPTNEKLF
TRBJ1-2	TRBV5-1	many	ASSLGSTNYGYT
TRBJ1-4	TRBV24-1	many	ATSDPSGDANEKLF
TRBJ2-1	TRBV5-1	many	ASRRAGGIDNEQF
TRBJ2-3	TRBV5-1	many	ASSLQGGPDTQY
TRBJ1-1	TRBV3-1	many	ASSRSGGDTEAF
TRBJ1-5	TRBV5-1	many	ASSLGGIGNQPQH
TRBJ2-3	TRBV7-9	many	ASSFSGGTDTQY
TRBJ2-1	TRBV20-1	many	SAPKGVSYNEQF
TRBJ2-3	TRBV14	few	ASSQMRADTQY
TRBJ2-5	TRBV5-1	many	ASGLEVQETQY
TRBJ2-1	TRBV5-1	many	ASSSWRGGINEQF
TRBJ1-2	TRBV7-9	few	ASSPSRDKISYGYT
TRBJ1-5	TRBV6-2/TRBV6-3	many	ASSSGRGSVNQPQH
TRBJ1-6	TRBV7-2	many	ASSPPTGMYSPLH
TRBJ1-6	TRBV28	many	ASSLSQGTLADSPLH
TRBJ2-5	TRBV27	many	ASSTDRGQETQY
TRBJ2-1	TRBV7-8	many	ASSSGPNQGRGYNEQF
TRBJ2-2	TRBV5-4	many	ASRGTGVNTGELF
TRBJ2-7	TRBV3-1	NA	ASSQTGLDEQY
TRBJ1-3	TRBV2	many	ASGQGRGNTIY
TRBJ1-5	TRBV2	many	ASSRTGYSNQPQH